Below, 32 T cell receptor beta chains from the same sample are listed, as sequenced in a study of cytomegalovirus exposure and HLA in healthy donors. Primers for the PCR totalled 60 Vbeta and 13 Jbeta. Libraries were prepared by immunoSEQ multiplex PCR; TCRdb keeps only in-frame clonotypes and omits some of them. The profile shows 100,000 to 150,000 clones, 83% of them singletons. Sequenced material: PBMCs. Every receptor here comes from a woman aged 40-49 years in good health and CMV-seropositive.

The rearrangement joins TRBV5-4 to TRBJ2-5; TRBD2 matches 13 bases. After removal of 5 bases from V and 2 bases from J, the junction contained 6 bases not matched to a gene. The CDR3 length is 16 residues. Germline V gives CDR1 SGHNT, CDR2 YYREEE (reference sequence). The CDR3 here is CASRSGTSGEQETQYF. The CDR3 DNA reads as TGTGCCAGCAGATCAGGGACTAGCGGGGAACAAGAGACCCAGTACTTC.

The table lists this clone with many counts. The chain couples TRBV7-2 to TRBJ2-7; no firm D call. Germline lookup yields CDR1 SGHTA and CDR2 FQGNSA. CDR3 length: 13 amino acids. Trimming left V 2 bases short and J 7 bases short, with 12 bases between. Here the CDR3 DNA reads TGTGCCAGCAGCTTATCGGGTTTAGTGGAGCAGTACTTC. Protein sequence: CASSLSGLVEQYF. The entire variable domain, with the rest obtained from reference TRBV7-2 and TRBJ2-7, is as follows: GAGVSQSPSNKVTEKGKDVELRCDPISGHTALYWYRQSLGQGLEFLIYFQGNSAPDKSGLPSDRFSAERTGGSVSTLTIQRTQQEDSAVYLCASSLSGLVEQYFGPGTRLTVT.

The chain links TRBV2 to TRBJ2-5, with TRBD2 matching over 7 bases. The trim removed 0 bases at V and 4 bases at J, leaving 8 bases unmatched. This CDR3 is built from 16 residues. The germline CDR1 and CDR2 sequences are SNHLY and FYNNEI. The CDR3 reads CASSEALGIAGETQYF. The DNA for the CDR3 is TGTGCCAGCAGTGAAGCGCTTGGGATAGCGGGAGAGACCCAGTACTTC.

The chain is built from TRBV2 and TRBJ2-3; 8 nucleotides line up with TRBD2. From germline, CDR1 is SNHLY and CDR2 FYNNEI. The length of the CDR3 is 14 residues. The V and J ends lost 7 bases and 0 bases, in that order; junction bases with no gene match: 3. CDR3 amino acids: CASIAGTSTDTQYF. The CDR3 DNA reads TGTGCCAGCATAGCGGGAACTAGCACAGATACGCAGTATTTT.

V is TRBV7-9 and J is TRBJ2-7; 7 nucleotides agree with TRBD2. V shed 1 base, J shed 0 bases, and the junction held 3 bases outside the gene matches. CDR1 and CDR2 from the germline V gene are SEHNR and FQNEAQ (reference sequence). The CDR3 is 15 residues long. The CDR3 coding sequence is TGTGCCAGCAGCTTAGAACGGGAGGTCTCCTACGAGCAGTACTTC. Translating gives CASSLEREVSYEQYF. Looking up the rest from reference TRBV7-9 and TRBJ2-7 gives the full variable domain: DTGVSQNPRHKITKRGQNVTFRCDPISEHNRLYWYRQTLGQGPEFLTYFQNEAQLEKSRLLSDRFSAERPKGSFSTLEIQRTEQGDSAMYLCASSLEREVSYEQYFGPGTRLTVT.

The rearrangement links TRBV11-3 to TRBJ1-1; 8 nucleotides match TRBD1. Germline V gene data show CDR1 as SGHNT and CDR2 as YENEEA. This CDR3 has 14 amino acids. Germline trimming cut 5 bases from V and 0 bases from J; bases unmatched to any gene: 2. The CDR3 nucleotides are TGTGCCAGCAGCCCGACAGGGGTGAACACTGAAGCTTTCTTT. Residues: CASSPTGVNTEAFF.

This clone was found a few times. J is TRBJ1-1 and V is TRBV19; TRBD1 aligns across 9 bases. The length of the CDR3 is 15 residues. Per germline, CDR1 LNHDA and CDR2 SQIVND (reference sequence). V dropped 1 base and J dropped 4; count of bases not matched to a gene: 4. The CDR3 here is CASSIGTTGGTEAFF. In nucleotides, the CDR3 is TGTGCCAGTAGTATAGGAACGACAGGGGGCACTGAAGCTTTCTTT. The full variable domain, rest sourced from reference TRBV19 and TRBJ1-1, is DGGITQSPKYLFRKEGQNVTLSCEQNLNHDAMYWYRQDPGQGLRLIYYSQIVNDFQKGDIAEGYSVSREKKESFPLTVTSAQKNPTAFYLCASSIGTTGGTEAFFGQGTRLTVV.

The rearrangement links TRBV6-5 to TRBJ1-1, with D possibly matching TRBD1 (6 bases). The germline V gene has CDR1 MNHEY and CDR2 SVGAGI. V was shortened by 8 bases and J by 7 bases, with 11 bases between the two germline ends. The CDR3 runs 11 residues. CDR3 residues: CASRWTVEAFF. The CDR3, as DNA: TGTGCCAGCCGCTGGACAGTTGAAGCTTTCTTT.

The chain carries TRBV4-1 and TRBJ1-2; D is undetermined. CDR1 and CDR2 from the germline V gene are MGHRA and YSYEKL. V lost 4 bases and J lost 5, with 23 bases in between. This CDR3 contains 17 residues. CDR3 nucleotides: TGCGCCAGCAGCCCAACCCTCGGGGTCTCCACCCCATATGGCTACACCTTC. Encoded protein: CASSPTLGVSTPYGYTF.

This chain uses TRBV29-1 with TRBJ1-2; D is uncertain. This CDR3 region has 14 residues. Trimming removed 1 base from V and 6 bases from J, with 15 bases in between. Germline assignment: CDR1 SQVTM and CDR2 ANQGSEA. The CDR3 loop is CSVEGWETGNGYTF. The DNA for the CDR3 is TGCAGCGTTGAAGGTTGGGAAACGGGGAATGGCTACACCTTC.

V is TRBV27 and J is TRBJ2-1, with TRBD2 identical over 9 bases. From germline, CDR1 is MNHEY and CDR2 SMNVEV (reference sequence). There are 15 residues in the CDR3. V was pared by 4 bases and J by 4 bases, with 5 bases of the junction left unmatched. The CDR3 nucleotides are TGTGCCAGCAGTTCGCGGGAGGGCCTGTACAATGAGCAGTTCTTC. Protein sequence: CASSSREGLYNEQFF.

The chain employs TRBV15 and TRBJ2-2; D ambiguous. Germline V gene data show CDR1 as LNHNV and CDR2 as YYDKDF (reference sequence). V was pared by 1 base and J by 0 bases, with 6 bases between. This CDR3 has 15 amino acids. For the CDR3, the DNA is TGTGCCACCAGCAGAGGAAACTCGAACACCGGGGAGCTGTTTTTT. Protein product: CATSRGNSNTGELFF.

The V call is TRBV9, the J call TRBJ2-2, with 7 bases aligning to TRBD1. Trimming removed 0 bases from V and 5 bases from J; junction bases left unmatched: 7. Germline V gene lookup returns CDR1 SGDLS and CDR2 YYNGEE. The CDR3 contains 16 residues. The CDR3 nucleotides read TGTGCCAGCAGCGTAGTTGCCAGGGGGTCGACCGGGGAGCTGTTTTTT. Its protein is CASSVVARGSTGELFF.

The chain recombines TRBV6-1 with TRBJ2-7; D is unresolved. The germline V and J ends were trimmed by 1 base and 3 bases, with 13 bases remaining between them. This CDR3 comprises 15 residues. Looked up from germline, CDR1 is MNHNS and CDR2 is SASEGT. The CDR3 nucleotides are TGTGCCAGCAGTGAAGGGGTTAGCTACTTCTACGAGCAGTACTTC. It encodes CASSEGVSYFYEQYF.

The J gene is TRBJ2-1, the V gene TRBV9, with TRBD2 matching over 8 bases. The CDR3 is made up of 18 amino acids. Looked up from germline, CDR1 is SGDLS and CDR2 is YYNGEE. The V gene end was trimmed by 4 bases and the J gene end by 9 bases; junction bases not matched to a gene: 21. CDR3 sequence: CASSHTRGLAGRLGEQFF. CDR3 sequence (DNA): TGTGCCAGCAGCCACACCCGGGGGCTAGCGGGCCGATTGGGTGAGCAGTTCTTC.

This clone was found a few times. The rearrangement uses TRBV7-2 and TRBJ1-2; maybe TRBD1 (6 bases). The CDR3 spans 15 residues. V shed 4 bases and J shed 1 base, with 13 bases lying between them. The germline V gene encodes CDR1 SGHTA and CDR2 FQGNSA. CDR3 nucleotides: TGTGCCAGCAGCTCGAGACAGGCTGATAACTATGGCTACACCTTC. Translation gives CASSSRQADNYGYTF. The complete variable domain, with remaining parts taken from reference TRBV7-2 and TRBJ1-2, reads GAGVSQSPSNKVTEKGKDVELRCDPISGHTALYWYRQSLGQGLEFLIYFQGNSAPDKSGLPSDRFSAERTGGSVSTLTIQRTQQEDSAVYLCASSSRQADNYGYTFGSGTRLTVV.

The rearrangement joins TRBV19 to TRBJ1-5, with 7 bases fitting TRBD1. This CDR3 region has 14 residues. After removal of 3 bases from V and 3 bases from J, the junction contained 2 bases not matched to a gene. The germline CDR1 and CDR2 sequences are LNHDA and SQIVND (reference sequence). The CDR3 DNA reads TGTGCCAGTAGTATGGACAGGTACAATCAGCCCCAGCATTTT. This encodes CASSMDRYNQPQHF.

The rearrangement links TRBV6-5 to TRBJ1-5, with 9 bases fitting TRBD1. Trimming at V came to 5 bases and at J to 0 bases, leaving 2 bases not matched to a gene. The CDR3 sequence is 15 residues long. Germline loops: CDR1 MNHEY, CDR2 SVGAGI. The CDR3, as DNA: TGTGCCAGCAGTAGGGACAGGGCTAGCAATCAGCCCCAGCATTTT. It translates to CASSRDRASNQPQHF.

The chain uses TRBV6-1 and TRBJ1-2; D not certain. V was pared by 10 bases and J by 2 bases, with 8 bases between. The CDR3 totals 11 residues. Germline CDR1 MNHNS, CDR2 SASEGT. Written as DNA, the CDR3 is TGTGCCACCTCTTCGAACTATGGCTACACCTTC. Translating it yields CATSSNYGYTF.

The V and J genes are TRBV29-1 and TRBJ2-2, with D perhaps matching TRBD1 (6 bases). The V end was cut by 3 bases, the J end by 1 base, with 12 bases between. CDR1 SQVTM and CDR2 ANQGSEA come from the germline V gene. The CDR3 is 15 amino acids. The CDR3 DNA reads TGCAGCGTTGAGGGGGCAAACTTGAACACCGGGGAGCTGTTTTTT. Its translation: CSVEGANLNTGELFF.

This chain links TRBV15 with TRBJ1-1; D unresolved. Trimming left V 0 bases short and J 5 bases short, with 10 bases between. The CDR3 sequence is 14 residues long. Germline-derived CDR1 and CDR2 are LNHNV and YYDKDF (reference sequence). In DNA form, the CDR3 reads TGTGCCACCAGCAGAGACTTTGTGCGGACTGAAGCTTTCTTT. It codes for CATSRDFVRTEAFF. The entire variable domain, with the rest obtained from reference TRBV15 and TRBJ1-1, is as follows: DAMVIQNPRYQVTQFGKPVTLSCSQTLNHNVMYWYQQKSSQAPKLLFHYYDKDFNNEADTPDNFQSRRPNTSFCFLDIRSPGLGDTAMYLCATSRDFVRTEAFFGQGTRLTVV.

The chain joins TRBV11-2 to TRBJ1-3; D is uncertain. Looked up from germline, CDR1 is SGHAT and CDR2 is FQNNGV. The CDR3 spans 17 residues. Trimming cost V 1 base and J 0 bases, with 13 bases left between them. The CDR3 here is CASSLVRGPYSGNTIYF. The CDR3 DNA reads TGTGCCAGCAGCTTAGTAAGAGGTCCTTACTCTGGAAACACCATATATTTT.

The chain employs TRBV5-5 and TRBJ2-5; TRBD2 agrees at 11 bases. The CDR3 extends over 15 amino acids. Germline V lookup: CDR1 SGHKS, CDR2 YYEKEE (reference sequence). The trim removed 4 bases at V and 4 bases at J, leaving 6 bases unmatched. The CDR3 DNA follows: TGTGCCAGCAGCCTCGGACTAGCGGGCGGAGAGACCCAGTACTTC. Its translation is CASSLGLAGGETQYF.

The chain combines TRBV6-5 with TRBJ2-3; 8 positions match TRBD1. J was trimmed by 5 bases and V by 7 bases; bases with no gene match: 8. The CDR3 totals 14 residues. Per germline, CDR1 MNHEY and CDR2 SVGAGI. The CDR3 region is CASTRTGLRDTQYF. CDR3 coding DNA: TGTGCCAGCACGAGGACAGGGTTGAGAGATACGCAGTATTTT.

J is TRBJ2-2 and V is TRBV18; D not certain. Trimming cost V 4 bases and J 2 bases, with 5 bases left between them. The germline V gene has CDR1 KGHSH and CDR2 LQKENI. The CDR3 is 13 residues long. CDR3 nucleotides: TGTGCCAGCTCACGGAGCAACACCGGGGAGCTGTTTTTT. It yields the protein CASSRSNTGELFF.

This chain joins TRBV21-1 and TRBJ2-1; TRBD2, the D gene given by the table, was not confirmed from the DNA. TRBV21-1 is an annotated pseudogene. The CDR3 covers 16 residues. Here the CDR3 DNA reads TGTGCCAGCAGCATTGGGCTAGCGGGAGACCACAATGAGCAGTTCTTC. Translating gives CASSIGLAGDHNEQFF.

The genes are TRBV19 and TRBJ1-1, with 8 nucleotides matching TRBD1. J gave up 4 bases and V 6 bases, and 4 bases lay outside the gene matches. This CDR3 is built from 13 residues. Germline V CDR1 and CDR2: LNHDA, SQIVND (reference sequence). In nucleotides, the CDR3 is TGTGCCAGTAGGGACAGGGACGCCACTGAAGCTTTCTTT. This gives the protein CASRDRDATEAFF.

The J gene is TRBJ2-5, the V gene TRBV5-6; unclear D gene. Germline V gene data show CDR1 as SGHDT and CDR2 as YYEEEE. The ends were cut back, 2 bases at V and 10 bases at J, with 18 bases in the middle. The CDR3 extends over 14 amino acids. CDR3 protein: CASSLLDSMVDQYF. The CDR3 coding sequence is TGTGCCAGCAGCTTACTTGACTCGATGGTAGACCAGTACTTC.

The CDR3 region is CASSPPRTGSTEAFF. CDR3 nucleotide sequence: TGTGCCAGCTCACCACCCCGGACAGGGTCCACTGAAGCTTTCTTT. The V call is TRBV18, the J call TRBJ1-1, with 8 bases aligning to TRBD1. The CDR3 is 15 amino acids. Trimming at V came to 0 bases and at J to 4 bases, leaving 4 bases not matched to a gene. Germline V gene data show CDR1 as KGHSH and CDR2 as LQKENI. The full variable domain, rest sourced from reference TRBV18 and TRBJ1-1, is NAGVMQNPRHLVRRRGQEARLRCSPMKGHSHVYWYRQLPEEGLKFMVYLQKENIIDESGMPKERFSAEFPKEGPSILRIQQVVRGDSAAYFCASSPPRTGSTEAFFGQGTRLTVV.

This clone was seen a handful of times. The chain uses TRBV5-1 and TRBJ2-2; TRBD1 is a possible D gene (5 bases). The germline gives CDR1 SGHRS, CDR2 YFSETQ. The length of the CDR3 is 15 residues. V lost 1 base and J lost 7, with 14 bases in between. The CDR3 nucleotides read TGCGCCAGCAGCTTGTCAGGGAACCCCGACGGGGAGCTGTTTTTT. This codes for CASSLSGNPDGELFF.

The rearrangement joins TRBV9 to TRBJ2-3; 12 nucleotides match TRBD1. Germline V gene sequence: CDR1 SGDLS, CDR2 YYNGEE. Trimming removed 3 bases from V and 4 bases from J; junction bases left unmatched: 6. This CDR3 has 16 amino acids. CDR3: CASSEGGQGAADTQYF. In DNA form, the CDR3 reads TGTGCCAGCAGCGAGGGGGGACAGGGGGCAGCAGATACGCAGTATTTT.

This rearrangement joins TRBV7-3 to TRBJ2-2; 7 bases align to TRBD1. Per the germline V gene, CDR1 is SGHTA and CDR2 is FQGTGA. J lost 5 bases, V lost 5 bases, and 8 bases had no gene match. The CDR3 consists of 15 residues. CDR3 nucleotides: TGTGCCAGCAGCGATCTGACAGGGTATACCGGGGAGCTGTTTTTT. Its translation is CASSDLTGYTGELFF.